This TCR beta chain was identified in a study of OX40 agonist ivuxolimab in advanced cancers. The CDR3 runs to 18 residues. Per the germline V gene, CDR1 is SGHRS and CDR2 is YFSETQ. Unmatched junction bases numbered 8, after V lost 4 bases and J lost 1 base. The protocol was immunoSEQ multiplex PCR, while the TCRdb copy is restricted to in-frame clones and leaves out a portion. Found here are about 61,000 clones, about 88% of them singletons; the top ten hold about 1.2%. Sequencing was performed on CD4+ or CD8+ T cells sorted from blood, taken in a trial of the OX40 agonist ivuxolimab. The TCR was taken from an adult with an advanced solid tumor such as melanoma, head and neck, liver or kidney cancer. The chain has TRBV5-1 and TRBJ2-3, with 14 bases aligning to TRBD2. The CDR3 region has the DNA TGCGCCAGCAGCAGATGGACTAGCGGGGGGTATCGCACAGATACGCAGTATTTT. It is translated as CASSRWTSGGYRTDTQYF.